The clone carrying this TCR beta chain was observed a few times. Its antigen is still unknown. The data belong to a study of early T cells in non-severe SARS-CoV-2 infection. Study-level background: Sequenced bulk RNA came from whole blood that was unsorted, and chains were unpaired.

Trimming pared 0 bases from V and 5 bases from J, leaving 11 bases between. From germline, CDR1 is SQVTM and CDR2 ANQGSEA. This CDR3 contains 13 residues. Notes on the study in general: The VDJdb matching leaned toward anti-spike CD8 responses and overlooked private and CD4 specificities.

Individual cDNA molecules received unique molecular identifiers. TCRdb passed the 5' RACE reads through MiXCR, listing each CDR3 protein once. Of more than 35,000 distinct CDR3 sequences in the sample, more than 9% were seen once. This clonotype originated in an adult who was a healthcare worker with PCR-confirmed SARS-CoV-2 infection or an uninfected control (not recorded which). This chain joins TRBV29-1 and TRBJ2-7; D perhaps matches TRBD2 (6 bases). The sequencing sample was made of whole blood. In DNA form, the CDR3 reads TGCAGCGTTGAAGACGGGGAGGATCACGAGCAGTACTTC. It encodes CSVEDGEDHEQYF.